A single sample gave rise to the 15 T cell receptor beta chains below, sequenced in a study of T cell responses to AZD1222 COVID-19 vaccine. TCRdb's copy holds only in-frame clones and misses some; the assay was immunoSEQ multiplex PCR. The sample contains about 110,000 clones, roughly 90% of which appear only once. The sample in question was peripheral blood, obtained on day 0 of AZD1222 vaccination. These receptors all stem from an adult in good health.

V and J are TRBV2 and TRBJ1-4; 9 nucleotides align to TRBD1. CDR3 length: 17 residues. V shed 2 bases, J shed 7 bases, and the junction held 11 bases outside the gene matches. Germline values: CDR1 SNHLY, CDR2 FYNNEI. The CDR3 bases are TGTGCCAGCAGTGAAACAGGGGGCGTGGGGACAGGTGAAAAACTGTTTTTT. Translation gives CASSETGGVGTGEKLFF.

This clone was recorded only once. The chain joins TRBV13 to TRBJ2-5; no definite D call. The V end was cut by 8 bases, the J end by 2 bases, with 12 bases between. This CDR3 is built from 13 residues. Germline lookup yields CDR1 PRHDT and CDR2 FYEKMQ (reference sequence). The CDR3 reads CASGRGPQETQYF. For the CDR3, the DNA is TGTGCCAGCGGACGAGGACCTCAAGAGACCCAGTACTTC.

V gene TRBV19 combines with J gene TRBJ2-3; perhaps TRBD2 as D (5 bases). The CDR3 is made up of 14 amino acids. Germline V lookup: CDR1 LNHDA, CDR2 SQIVND (reference sequence). The ends were cut back, 0 bases at V and 6 bases at J, with 10 bases in the middle. CDR3 DNA: TGTGCCAGTAGTATAGATCCGGGGTCCGATACGCAGTATTTT. Protein sequence: CASSIDPGSDTQYF.

This clone has just one count. The V call is TRBV7-9, the J call TRBJ2-1; 10 bases align to TRBD2. Germline loops: CDR1 SEHNR, CDR2 FQNEAQ (reference sequence). CDR3 length: 17 residues. Losses at the gene ends were 4 bases for V and 1 base for J; bases not matched to a gene: 7. CDR3 in DNA: TGTGCCAGCAGCTCAGGACTAGCGGAGATATCCTACAATGAGCAGTTCTTC. It encodes CASSSGLAEISYNEQFF. The full variable domain, in which reference TRBV7-9 and TRBJ2-1 provide the parts outside the CDR3, is DTGVSQNPRHKITKRGQNVTFRCDPISEHNRLYWYRQTLGQGPEFLTYFQNEAQLEKSRLLSDRFSAERPKGSFSTLEIQRTEQGDSAMYLCASSSGLAEISYNEQFFGPGTRLTVL.

This chain connects TRBV7-2 to TRBJ1-3; no firm D call. This CDR3 region has 15 residues. Trimming took off 2 bases at V and 0 bases at J, with 8 bases between the two ends. CDR1 SGHTA and CDR2 FQGNSA come from the germline V gene. CDR3 nucleotides: TGTGCCAGCAGCTTATCGCAGAGCTCTGGAAACACCATATATTTT. Protein sequence: CASSLSQSSGNTIYF.

The rearrangement uses TRBV18 and TRBJ1-4; D is perhaps TRBD1 (6 bases). CDR1 is KGHSH, CDR2 LQKENI, per germline. The CDR3 contains 14 residues. V was pared by 2 bases and J by 8 bases, with 12 bases between. The DNA of the CDR3 is TGTGCCAGCTCACCAAACAGGGTAGGCGAAAAACTGTTTTTT. Its translation is CASSPNRVGEKLFF.

The chain couples TRBV28 to TRBJ2-7; D is possibly TRBD1 (7 bases). This CDR3 is 16 amino acids long. Germline V gene lookup returns CDR1 MDHEN and CDR2 SYDVKM. The V end was cut by 2 bases, the J end by 0 bases, with 14 bases between. The DNA for the CDR3 is TGTGCCAGCAGTTTAAGTGCAGGGGGGAGCTCCTACGAGCAGTACTTC. This translates into CASSLSAGGSSYEQYF. The full variable domain, its missing parts supplied by reference TRBV28 and TRBJ2-7, is DVKVTQSSRYLVKRTGEKVFLECVQDMDHENMFWYRQDPGLGLRLIYFSYDVKMKEKGDIPEGYSVSREKKERFSLILESASTNQTSMYLCASSLSAGGSSYEQYFGPGTRLTVT.

To note about this clone: This sample also contains other DNA sequences that code for the same CDR3. The chain combines TRBV29-1 with TRBJ1-2; D gene unclear. This CDR3 has 10 residues. Germline assignment: CDR1 SQVTM and CDR2 ANQGSEA. V was cut by 6 bases and J by 8 bases, with 10 bases left in between. Here the CDR3 DNA reads TGCAGCGTATCAGAGGGAGGCTACACCTTC. Protein: CSVSEGGYTF.

V and J are TRBV5-8 and TRBJ2-3; D uncertain. Germline V gives CDR1 SGHTS, CDR2 YDEGEE. CDR3 length: 12 residues. Trimming pared 0 bases from V and 10 bases from J, leaving 9 bases between. The CDR3 reads CASSLDLNAQYF. The CDR3 DNA reads as TGTGCCAGCAGCTTGGATTTAAACGCGCAGTATTTT. The full variable domain, with the rest looked up from reference TRBV5-8 and TRBJ2-3, is EAGVTQSPTHLIKTRGQQATLRCSPISGHTSVYWYQQALGLGLQFLLWYDEGEERNRGNFPPRFSGRQFPNYSSELNVNALELEDSALYLCASSLDLNAQYFGPGTRLTVL.

This sequence joins TRBV5-5 and TRBJ1-5, with 8 bases that match TRBD1. In germline, CDR1 is SGHKS, CDR2 YYEKEE (reference sequence). The CDR3 runs 15 residues. With 4 bases clipped from V and 2 bases from J, the junction kept 5 bases outside the gene matches. This CDR3 reads CASSGGTGGNQPQHF. CDR3 DNA sequence: TGTGCCAGCAGCGGCGGGACAGGCGGCAATCAGCCCCAGCATTTT.

This sequence joins TRBV2 and TRBJ2-1, with 10 nucleotides matching TRBD2. The CDR3 is 15 amino acids. From germline, CDR1 is SNHLY and CDR2 FYNNEI. After removal of 3 bases from V and 5 bases from J, the junction contained 4 bases not matched to a gene. The CDR3 region is CASSDPLAGDNEQFF. The DNA for the CDR3 is TGTGCCAGCAGTGATCCCCTAGCGGGGGACAATGAGCAGTTCTTC.

The chain joins TRBV27 to TRBJ2-1; 9 nucleotides match TRBD2. Looked up from germline, CDR1 is MNHEY and CDR2 is SMNVEV (reference sequence). Trimming at V came to 4 bases and at J to 4 bases, leaving 11 bases not matched to a gene. The CDR3 covers 17 residues. DNA for the CDR3: TGTGCCAGCAGTTATGAAGTGGCGGGAGGGCTGTACAATGAGCAGTTCTTC. It translates to CASSYEVAGGLYNEQFF.

This sequence joins TRBV9 and TRBJ1-1; D is ambiguous. Between the trimmed V and J ends, which lost 4 bases and 5 bases, there was a span of 21 bases. CDR3 length equals 16 residues. The germline gives CDR1 SGDLS, CDR2 YYNGEE. CDR3 bases: TGTGCCAGCAGCCCTCCGGCAGCCACCTACGGGACTGAAGCTTTCTTT. Its translation: CASSPPAATYGTEAFF.

The chain has TRBV7-3 and TRBJ1-1; tentatively, D is TRBD1 (5 bases). The CDR3 has 15 amino acids. V gave up 1 base and J gave up 0 bases, with 9 bases separating them. CDR1 SGHTA and CDR2 FQGTGA come from the germline V gene. The CDR3 DNA reads as TGTGCCAGCAGCTTAAGCGGGGGGATGAACACTGAAGCTTTCTTT. Encoded protein: CASSLSGGMNTEAFF.

The chain links TRBV6-7 to TRBJ1-3; 7 nucleotides agree with TRBD1. TRBV6-7 has ORF status, its function being uncertain. The V segment lost 2 bases and the J segment 4 bases; nucleotides outside the gene matches: 2. The CDR3 runs 14 residues. The CDR3 region has the DNA TGTGCCAGCAGTTACACAGGGGCGGGAAACACCATATATTTT. Its protein product is CASSYTGAGNTIYF.